This T cell receptor beta chain was found in a study of T cells in Graves' hyperthyroidism and ophthalmopathy. The overall study: Peripheral blood was obtained at initial diagnosis, preceding any treatment.

This CDR3 spans 15 amino acids. Per germline, CDR1 SGHTA and CDR2 FQGNSA. J was trimmed by 4 bases and V by 5 bases; bases with no gene match: 9. This clonotype was picked up a small number of times. Criteria for exclusion of patients were uncontrolled infection, other autoimmune disease, pregnancy or lactation. RNA transcripts gave rise to amplified TCR beta CDR3 regions. With the HTBI primer set, the TCR CDR3 went through a first round of RT-PCR. TCRdb re-analysed the multiplex PCR reads in MiXCR, keeping a single row per CDR3 protein. The sample carries some 490,000 distinct CDR3 sequences, approximately 23% recorded once.

This receptor was taken from a woman between 70 and 85 years old with Graves' ophthalmopathy. This chain uses TRBV7-2 with TRBJ2-7, with TRBD2 matching 9 bases. The material sequenced was blood. The CDR3 protein is CASSRDSGSSYEQYF. The CDR3 DNA is TGTGCCAGCAGCCGAGATAGCGGGAGTTCGTACGAGCAGTACTTC.